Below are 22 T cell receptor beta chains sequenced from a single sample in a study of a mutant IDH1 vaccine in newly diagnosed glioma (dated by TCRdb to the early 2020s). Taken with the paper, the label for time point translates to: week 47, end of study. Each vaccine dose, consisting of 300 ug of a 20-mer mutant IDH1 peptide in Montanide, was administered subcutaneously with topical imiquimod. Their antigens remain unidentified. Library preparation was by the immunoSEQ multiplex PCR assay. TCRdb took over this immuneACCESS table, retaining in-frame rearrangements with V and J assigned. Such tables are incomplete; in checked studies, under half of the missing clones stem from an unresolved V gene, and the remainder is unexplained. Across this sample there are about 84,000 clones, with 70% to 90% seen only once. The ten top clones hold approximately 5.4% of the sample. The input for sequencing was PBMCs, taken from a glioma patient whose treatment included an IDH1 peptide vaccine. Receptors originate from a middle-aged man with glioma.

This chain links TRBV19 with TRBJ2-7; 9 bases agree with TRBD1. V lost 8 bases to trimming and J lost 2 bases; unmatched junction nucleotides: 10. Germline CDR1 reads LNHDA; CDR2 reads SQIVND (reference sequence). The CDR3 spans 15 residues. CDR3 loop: CASQGTGTGTYEQYF. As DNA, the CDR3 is TGTGCCAGTCAAGGCACCGGGACAGGGACCTACGAGCAGTACTTC.

CDR3 nucleotide sequence: TGTGCCAGCAGAATTAGTACAGGGGGCTACGGCTACACCTTC. Translating it yields CASRISTGGYGYTF. The V call is TRBV7-2, the J call TRBJ1-2, with 9 bases identical to TRBD1. After removal of 6 bases from V and 8 bases from J, the junction contained 10 bases not matched to a gene. CDR1 and CDR2 (germline): SGHTA, FQGNSA. CDR3 size: 14 residues.

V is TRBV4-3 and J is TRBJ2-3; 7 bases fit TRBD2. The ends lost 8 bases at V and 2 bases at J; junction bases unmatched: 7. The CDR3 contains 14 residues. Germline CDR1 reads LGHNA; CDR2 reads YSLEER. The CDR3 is CASAAGGITDTQYF. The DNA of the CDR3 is TGCGCCAGCGCAGCCGGGGGGATCACAGATACGCAGTATTTT.

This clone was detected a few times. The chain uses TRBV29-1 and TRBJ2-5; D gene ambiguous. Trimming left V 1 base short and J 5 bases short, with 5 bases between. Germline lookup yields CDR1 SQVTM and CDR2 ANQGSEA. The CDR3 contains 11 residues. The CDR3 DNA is TGCAGCGTTGAAGTACGCGAGACCCAGTACTTC. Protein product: CSVEVRETQYF.

The CDR3 nucleotides are TGTGCCAGCTCCCATAGCGGGAGAGGCTACGAGCAGTACTTC. This translates into CASSHSGRGYEQYF. V is TRBV18 and J is TRBJ2-7, with 9 bases lining up with TRBD2. With 6 bases clipped from V and 3 bases from J, the junction kept 6 bases outside the gene matches. CDR1 is KGHSH and CDR2 is LQKENI in the germline V gene. The length of the CDR3 is 14 residues.

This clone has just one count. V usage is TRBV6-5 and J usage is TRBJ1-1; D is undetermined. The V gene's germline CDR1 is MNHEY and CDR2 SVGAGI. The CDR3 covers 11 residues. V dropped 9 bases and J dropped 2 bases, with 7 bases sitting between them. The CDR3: CASIFNTEAFF. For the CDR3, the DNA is TGTGCCAGTATATTCAACACTGAAGCTTTCTTT.

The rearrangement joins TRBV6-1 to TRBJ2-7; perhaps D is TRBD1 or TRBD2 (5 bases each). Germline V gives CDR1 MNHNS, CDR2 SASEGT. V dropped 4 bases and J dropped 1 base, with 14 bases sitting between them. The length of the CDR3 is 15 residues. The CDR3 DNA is TGTGCCAGCAGTGGGCGGGTCTGGGGGTCCTACGAGCAGTACTTC. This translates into CASSGRVWGSYEQYF.

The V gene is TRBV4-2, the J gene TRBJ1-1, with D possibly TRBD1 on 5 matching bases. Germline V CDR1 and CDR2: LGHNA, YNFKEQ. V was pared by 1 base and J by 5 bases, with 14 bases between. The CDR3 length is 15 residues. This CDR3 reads CASSQAQGVGTEAFF. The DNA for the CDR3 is TGTGCCAGCAGCCAAGCGCAGGGAGTAGGGACTGAAGCTTTCTTT.

The CDR3 is CASSIMGTGAYNEQFF. The DNA of the CDR3 is TGTGCCAGTAGTATTATGGGGACAGGGGCTTACAATGAGCAGTTCTTC. The rearrangement joins TRBV19 to TRBJ2-1, with 10 nucleotides matching TRBD1. The J segment lost 4 bases and the V segment lost 3 bases, leaving 6 bases of the junction unmatched. The germline V gene encodes CDR1 LNHDA and CDR2 SQIVND (reference sequence). There are 16 residues in the CDR3. The whole variable domain, filled in from reference TRBV19 and TRBJ2-1, reads DGGITQSPKYLFRKEGQNVTLSCEQNLNHDAMYWYRQDPGQGLRLIYYSQIVNDFQKGDIAEGYSVSREKKESFPLTVTSAQKNPTAFYLCASSIMGTGAYNEQFFGPGTRLTVL.

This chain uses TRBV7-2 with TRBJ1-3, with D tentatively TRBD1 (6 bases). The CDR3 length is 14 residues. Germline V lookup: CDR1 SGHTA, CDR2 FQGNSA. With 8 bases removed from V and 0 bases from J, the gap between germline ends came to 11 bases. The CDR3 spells CASGNRVSGNTIYF. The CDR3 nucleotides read TGTGCCAGCGGGAACAGGGTCTCTGGAAACACCATATATTTT. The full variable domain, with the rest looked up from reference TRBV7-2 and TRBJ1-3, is GAGVSQSPSNKVTEKGKDVELRCDPISGHTALYWYRQSLGQGLEFLIYFQGNSAPDKSGLPSDRFSAERTGGSVSTLTIQRTQQEDSAVYLCASGNRVSGNTIYFGEGSWLTVV.

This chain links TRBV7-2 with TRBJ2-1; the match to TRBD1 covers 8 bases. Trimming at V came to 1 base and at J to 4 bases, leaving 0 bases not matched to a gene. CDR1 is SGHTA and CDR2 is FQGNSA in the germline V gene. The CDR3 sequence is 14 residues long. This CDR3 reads CASSLGTGYNEQFF. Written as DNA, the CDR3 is TGTGCCAGCAGCTTAGGGACAGGGTACAATGAGCAGTTCTTC.

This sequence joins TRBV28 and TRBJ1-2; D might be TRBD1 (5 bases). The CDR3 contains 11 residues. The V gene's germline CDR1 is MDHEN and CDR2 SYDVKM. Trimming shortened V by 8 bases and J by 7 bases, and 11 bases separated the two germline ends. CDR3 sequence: CASRGTPGYTF. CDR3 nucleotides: TGTGCCAGCCGGGGGACTCCTGGCTACACCTTC.

The CDR3 sequence is CATSRDRGQGNTIYF. The CDR3 bases are TGTGCCACCAGCAGAGATAGGGGACAGGGAAACACCATATATTTT. The gene calls are TRBV15 and TRBJ1-3, with 7 bases aligning to TRBD1. This CDR3 is built from 15 residues. Trimming cost V 0 bases and J 4 bases; bases outside gene matches: 3. The germline gives CDR1 LNHNV, CDR2 YYDKDF (reference sequence).

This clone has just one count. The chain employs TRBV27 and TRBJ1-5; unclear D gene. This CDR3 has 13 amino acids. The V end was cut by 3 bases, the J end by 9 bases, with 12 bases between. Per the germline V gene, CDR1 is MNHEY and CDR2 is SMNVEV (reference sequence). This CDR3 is CASSFRPGPPQHF. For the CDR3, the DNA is TGTGCCAGCAGTTTCAGGCCAGGCCCGCCCCAGCATTTT.

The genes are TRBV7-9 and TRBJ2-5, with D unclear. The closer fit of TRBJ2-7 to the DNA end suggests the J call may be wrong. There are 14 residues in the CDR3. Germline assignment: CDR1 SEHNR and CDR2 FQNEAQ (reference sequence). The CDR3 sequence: CASSLRPDSYEQYF. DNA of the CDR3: TGTGCCAGCAGCTTGAGGCCAGACTCCTACGAGCAGTACTTC.

The CDR3 nucleotides read TGTGCCAGCAGCCCGGGTTTAGGGCAGGGAGATACGCAGTATTTT. It is translated as CASSPGLGQGDTQYF. The gene calls are TRBV28 and TRBJ2-3; perhaps TRBD1 as D (5 bases). With 6 bases removed from V and 5 bases from J, the gap between germline ends came to 18 bases. CDR1 is MDHEN and CDR2 is SYDVKM in the germline V gene. The CDR3 length is 15 residues.

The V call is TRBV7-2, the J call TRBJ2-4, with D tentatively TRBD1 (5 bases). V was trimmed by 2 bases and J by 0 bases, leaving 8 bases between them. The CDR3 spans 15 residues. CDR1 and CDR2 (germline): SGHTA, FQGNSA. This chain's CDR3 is CASSLPGIAKNIQYF. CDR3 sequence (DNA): TGTGCCAGCAGCTTACCAGGGATAGCCAAAAACATTCAGTACTTC.

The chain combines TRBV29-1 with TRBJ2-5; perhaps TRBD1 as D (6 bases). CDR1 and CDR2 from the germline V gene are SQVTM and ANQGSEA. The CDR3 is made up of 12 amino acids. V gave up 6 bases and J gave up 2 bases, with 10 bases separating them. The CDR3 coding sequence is TGCAGCGTCCCCCAGGGGCAAGAGACCCAGTACTTC. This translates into CSVPQGQETQYF.

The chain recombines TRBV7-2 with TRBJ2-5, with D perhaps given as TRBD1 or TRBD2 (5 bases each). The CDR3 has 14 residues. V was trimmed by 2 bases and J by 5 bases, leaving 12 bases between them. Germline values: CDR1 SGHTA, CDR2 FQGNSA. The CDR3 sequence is CASSLYGAGETQYF. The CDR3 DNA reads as TGTGCCAGCAGCTTATACGGGGCGGGCGAGACCCAGTACTTC.

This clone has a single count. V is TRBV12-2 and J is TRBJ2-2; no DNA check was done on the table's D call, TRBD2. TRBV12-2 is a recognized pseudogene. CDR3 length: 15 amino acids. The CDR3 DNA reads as TGTGCAAGTCGCTTTGGAGGGCCTGACACCGGGGAGCTGTTTTTT. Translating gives CASRFGGPDTGELFF.

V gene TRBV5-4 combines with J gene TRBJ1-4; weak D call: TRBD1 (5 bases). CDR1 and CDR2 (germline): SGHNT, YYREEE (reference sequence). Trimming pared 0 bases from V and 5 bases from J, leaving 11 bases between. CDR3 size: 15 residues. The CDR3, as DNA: TGTGCCAGCAGCTTGGACACGGGACGGAATGAAAAACTGTTTTTT. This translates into CASSLDTGRNEKLFF.

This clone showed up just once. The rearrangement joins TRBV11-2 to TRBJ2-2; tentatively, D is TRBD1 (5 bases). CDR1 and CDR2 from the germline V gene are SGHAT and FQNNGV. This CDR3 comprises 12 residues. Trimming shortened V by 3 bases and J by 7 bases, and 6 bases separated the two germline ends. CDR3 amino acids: CASSLGHGELFF. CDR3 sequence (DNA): TGTGCCAGCAGCTTGGGGCACGGGGAGCTGTTTTTT.